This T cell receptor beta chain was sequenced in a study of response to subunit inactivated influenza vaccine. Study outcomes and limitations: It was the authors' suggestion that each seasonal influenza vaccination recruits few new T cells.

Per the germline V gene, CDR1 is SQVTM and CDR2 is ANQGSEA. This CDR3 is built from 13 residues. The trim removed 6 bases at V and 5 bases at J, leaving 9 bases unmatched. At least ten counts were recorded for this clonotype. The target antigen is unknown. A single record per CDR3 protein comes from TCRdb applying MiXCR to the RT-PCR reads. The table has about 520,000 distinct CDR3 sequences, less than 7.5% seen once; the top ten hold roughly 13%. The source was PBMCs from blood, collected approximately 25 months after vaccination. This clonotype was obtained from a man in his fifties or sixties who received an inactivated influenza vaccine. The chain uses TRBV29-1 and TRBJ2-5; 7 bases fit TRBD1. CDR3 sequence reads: CSVPLTGPETQYF. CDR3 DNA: TGCAGCGTCCCTTTGACAGGGCCCGAGACCCAGTACTTC.